Shown below are 31 T cell receptor beta chains from a single sample sequenced in a study of neurological immune-mediated disorders. Each CDR3 protein gets one entry after TCRdb re-called the 5' RACE reads with MiXCR. The sample records tens of thousands of distinct CDR3 sequences, around 3% being singletons. The source material was PBMCs. Every receptor here comes from a man aged 40-50 years with multiple sclerosis.

This clonotype was counted many times. The chain employs TRBV9 and TRBJ2-7, with D perhaps TRBD1 (6 bases). This CDR3 is 13 amino acids long. The V gene's germline CDR1 is SGDLS and CDR2 YYNGEE. V was cut by 4 bases and J by 2 bases, with 10 bases left in between. CDR3: CASSPDSTYEQYF. The CDR3 DNA is TGTGCCAGCAGCCCGGACAGCACCTACGAGCAGTACTTC. Full variable domain (remainder filled in from reference TRBV9 and TRBJ2-7): DSGVTQTPKHLITATGQRVTLRCSPRSGDLSVYWYQQSLDQGLQFLIQYYNGEERAKGNILERFSAQQFPDLHSELNLSSLELGDSALYFCASSPDSTYEQYFGPGTRLTVT.

This clonotype was detected many times. The chain has TRBV5-5 and TRBJ1-3; D is uncertain. Per the germline V gene, CDR1 is SGHKS and CDR2 is YYEKEE (reference sequence). V was shortened by 2 bases and J by 0 bases, with 6 bases between the two germline ends. The CDR3 has 14 residues. This CDR3 is CASSFWTSGNTIYF. The CDR3 DNA reads TGTGCCAGCAGCTTTTGGACCTCTGGAAACACCATATATTTT.

This clonotype occurred many times. V usage is TRBV20-1 and J usage is TRBJ2-7; D call uncertain. The CDR3 extends over 14 amino acids. V lost 5 bases and J lost 0, with 14 bases in between. CDR1 is DFQATT, CDR2 SNEGSKA, per germline (reference sequence). This chain's CDR3 is CSAVSTMSSYEQYF. CDR3 in DNA: TGCAGTGCTGTGAGTACGATGAGCTCCTACGAGCAGTACTTC.

This clonotype was detected many times. The V and J genes are TRBV6-5 and TRBJ1-3; possible D gene TRBD1, 5 bases. V lost 0 bases and J lost 0, with 15 bases in between. The V gene's germline CDR1 is MNHEY and CDR2 SVGAGI. The CDR3 runs to 18 residues. CDR3 sequence: CASSYSGDGLYSGNTIYF. In DNA, the CDR3 is TGTGCCAGCAGTTACTCGGGGGACGGACTGTACTCTGGAAACACCATATATTTT.

This clonotype was counted at least ten times. V and J are TRBV6-5 and TRBJ1-1; D gene uncertain. Trimming cost V 6 bases and J 0 bases, with 8 bases left between them. Germline values: CDR1 MNHEY, CDR2 SVGAGI. The CDR3 contains 13 residues. Here the CDR3 DNA reads TGTGCCAGCAGGAACTTCATGAACACTGAAGCTTTCTTT. Amino acid sequence: CASRNFMNTEAFF.

This clonotype showed up many times. The gene calls are TRBV18 and TRBJ1-6, with D possibly matching TRBD1 (5 bases). The germline V and J ends were trimmed by 2 bases and 8 bases, with 7 bases remaining between them. CDR3 size: 13 residues. The germline gives CDR1 KGHSH, CDR2 LQKENI. The DNA of the CDR3 is TGTGCCAGCTCACCAGACAGCCATTCACCCCTCCACTTT. Its protein product is CASSPDSHSPLHF.

This clonotype was observed many times. V is TRBV7-8 and J is TRBJ2-2; tentative D call: TRBD1 (6 bases). The V and J ends lost 2 bases and 1 base respectively, with 14 bases between them. CDR1 and CDR2 from the germline V gene are SGHVS and FQNEAQ. This CDR3 is built from 17 residues. CDR3 nucleotides: TGTGCCAGCAGCTTACTGGGGGCCGCCCAGAACACCGGGGAGCTGTTTTTT. It yields the protein CASSLLGAAQNTGELFF.

In its sample, this clonotype was seen many times. This chain connects TRBV21-1 to TRBJ2-2. TRBV21-1 is a recognized pseudogene. This CDR3 contains 16 residues. The CDR3 loop reads CASSKGEVPNTGELFF. For the CDR3, the DNA is TGTGCCAGCAGCAAAGGAGAGGTACCTAACACCGGGGAGCTGTTTTTT.

The sample holds many counts of this clonotype. The rearrangement uses TRBV5-1 and TRBJ1-1; weak D call: TRBD1 (6 bases). With 3 bases removed from V and 1 base from J, the gap between germline ends came to 13 bases. The length of the CDR3 is 15 residues. Germline V gene data show CDR1 as SGHRS and CDR2 as YFSETQ. CDR3 sequence reads: CASSSGTGQNTEAFF. CDR3 coding DNA: TGCGCCAGCAGCTCTGGTACAGGGCAGAACACTGAAGCTTTCTTT.

This clonotype was recorded many times. The rearrangement links TRBV5-1 to TRBJ2-1; 12 positions match TRBD2. The CDR3 totals 17 residues. Germline CDR1 is SGHRS and CDR2 is YFSETQ. V shed 4 bases, J shed 8 bases, and the junction held 13 bases outside the gene matches. CDR3: CASSPVTSGSMVDEQFF. The CDR3, as DNA: TGCGCCAGCAGCCCAGTGACTAGCGGGAGTATGGTCGATGAGCAGTTCTTC.

This clonotype was observed at least ten times. J is TRBJ1-2 and V is TRBV15; D is unresolved. The CDR3 has 15 amino acids. Trimming stripped 3 bases from V and 4 bases from J, with 15 bases between. CDR1 LNHNV and CDR2 YYDKDF come from the germline V gene (reference sequence). The CDR3 loop is CATSSDPVNIYGYTF. The DNA of the CDR3 is TGTGCCACCAGCAGTGACCCGGTAAACATCTATGGCTACACCTTC. The full variable domain, completed using reference TRBV15 and TRBJ1-2, is DAMVIQNPRYQVTQFGKPVTLSCSQTLNHNVMYWYQQKSSQAPKLLFHYYDKDFNNEADTPDNFQSRRPNTSFCFLDIRSPGLGDTAMYLCATSSDPVNIYGYTFGSGTRLTVV.

This clonotype came up many times. This rearrangement joins TRBV20-1 to TRBJ2-7, with D possibly TRBD1 on 5 matching bases. The V gene's germline CDR1 is DFQATT and CDR2 SNEGSKA (reference sequence). CDR3 length equals 12 residues. Trimming left V 5 bases short and J 0 bases short, with 8 bases between. CDR3 in amino acids: CSAYRNSYEQYF. For the CDR3, the DNA is TGCAGTGCTTACAGGAACTCCTACGAGCAGTACTTC.

This clonotype was detected ten times or more. The chain links TRBV27 to TRBJ1-5; TRBD1 matches 8 bases. V lost 5 bases, J lost 1 base, and 4 bases stayed unmatched. Germline V gene sequence: CDR1 MNHEY, CDR2 SMNVEV (reference sequence). The CDR3 sequence is 15 residues long. This CDR3 reads CASSKGQGSNQPQHF. CDR3 nucleotides: TGTGCCAGCAGTAAAGGACAGGGAAGCAATCAGCCCCAGCATTTT.

This clonotype has a count of ten or more. A much larger clone sits a single nucleotide away, making a read error possible. The chain joins TRBV27 to TRBJ1-5; D is unresolved. This CDR3 has 13 amino acids. Germline loops: CDR1 MNHEY, CDR2 SMNVEV (reference sequence). CDR3 in DNA: TGTGCCAGCAGTCGCCTGAGCAATCAGCCCCAGAATTTT. Translating gives CASSRLSNQPQNF.

This clonotype was found many times. The chain carries TRBV29-1 and TRBJ2-3, with D maybe TRBD1 (6 bases). CDR1 is SQVTM, CDR2 ANQGSEA, per germline. The CDR3 runs to 12 residues. CDR3 protein: CSSTGSTDTQYF. The CDR3 nucleotides are TGCAGTTCAACAGGGAGCACAGATACGCAGTATTTT.

This clonotype came up many times. The chain employs TRBV5-1 and TRBJ2-7, with D uncertain. Trimming cost V 1 base and J 6 bases, with 8 bases left between them. CDR3 length: 12 amino acids. The V gene's germline CDR1 is SGHRS and CDR2 YFSETQ. The CDR3 DNA reads as TGCGCCAGCAGCTTGTACCCCGGCGAGCAGTACTTC. Its protein is CASSLYPGEQYF.

This rearrangement joins TRBV2 to TRBJ1-5; 11 bases are a match to TRBD1. This CDR3 contains 14 residues. V dropped 6 bases and J dropped 5; count of bases not matched to a gene: 3. The germline gives CDR1 SNHLY, CDR2 FYNNEI. CDR3 region: CASRRTGGDQPQHF. CDR3 DNA sequence: TGTGCCAGCAGGAGGACAGGGGGCGATCAGCCCCAGCATTTT.

With regard to this clonotype: The missing conserved phenylalanine or tryptophan at the end of this CDR3 makes a read error likely. This chain links TRBV7-9 with TRBJ2-7; 7 nucleotides agree with TRBD1. V trimming: 5 bases; J trimming: 2 bases; junction bases outside the gene matches: 6. The germline V gene encodes CDR1 SEHNR and CDR2 FQNEAQ (reference sequence). CDR3 length: 14 residues. CDR3 coding DNA: TGTGCCAGCAGCAGGGGACAGAGCACCTACGAGCAGTACAAC. Translating gives CASSRGQSTYEQYN.

This clonotype was detected ten times or more. The chain uses TRBV29-1 and TRBJ1-2, with 10 bases aligning to TRBD1. The CDR3 is made up of 12 amino acids. Germline loops: CDR1 SQVTM, CDR2 ANQGSEA. V shed 5 bases and J 4 bases; nucleotides not matched to a gene: 1. The CDR3 loop is CSVWTGGYGYTF. The CDR3 bases are TGCAGCGTTTGGACAGGGGGCTATGGCTACACCTTC.

This clonotype was found many times. The V call is TRBV5-1, the J call TRBJ2-7; maybe TRBD1 (6 bases). The CDR3 has 13 amino acids. V was clipped by 0 bases and J by 3 bases, with 7 bases between them. CDR1 SGHRS and CDR2 YFSETQ come from the germline V gene. The CDR3 region has the DNA TGCGCCAGCAGCTTGGACAGGGTCTACGAGCAGTACTTC. Protein: CASSLDRVYEQYF.

Ten or more counts support this clonotype. The J gene is TRBJ1-1, the V gene TRBV5-1, with D unclear. V was cut by 2 bases and J by 1 base, with 9 bases left in between. The V gene's germline CDR1 is SGHRS and CDR2 YFSETQ. The CDR3 loop spans 14 amino acids. This chain's CDR3 is CASSFDGSNTEAFF. The CDR3 nucleotides read TGCGCCAGCAGCTTCGATGGATCGAACACTGAAGCTTTCTTT.

Worth noting for this clonotype: At one boundary the junction diverges from the germline segment, which might be a read error. The chain carries TRBV6-1 and TRBJ2-2; 7 bases are shared with TRBD2. From germline, CDR1 is MNHNS and CDR2 SASEGT. CDR3 length equals 15 residues. CDR3 bases: TGTGCCAGCAGAGAAGCAGCGGGGCTCACCGGGGAGCTGTTTTTT. It is translated as CASREAAGLTGELFF.

This clonotype has ten or more counts. The DNA for the CDR3 is TGTGCCAGCAGCTTAGGGAATAGCAATCAGCCCCAGCATTTT. This gives the protein CASSLGNSNQPQHF. The V call is TRBV7-9, the J call TRBJ1-5; D is unresolved. Germline V gene data show CDR1 as SEHNR and CDR2 as FQNEAQ (reference sequence). The CDR3 spans 14 residues. V lost 1 base to trimming and J lost 0 bases, with 4 bases between them.

This clonotype has a count of ten or more. This sequence joins TRBV7-2 and TRBJ2-3; unclear D gene. Deletions cut 6 bases from V and 6 bases from J, with 13 bases between. This CDR3 has 13 residues. The V gene's germline CDR1 is SGHTA and CDR2 FQGNSA. The CDR3 spells CASRIGSLDTQYF. CDR3 coding DNA: TGTGCCAGCAGGATCGGCAGCCTGGATACGCAGTATTTT.

This clonotype was detected ten times or more. V is TRBV10-3 and J is TRBJ1-1; 7 bases match TRBD1. This CDR3 spans 12 amino acids. Germline V lookup: CDR1 ENHRY, CDR2 SYGVKD. V lost 7 bases, J lost 6 bases, and 5 bases stayed unmatched. CDR3 sequence: CAITGGRAEAFF. In DNA, the CDR3 is TGTGCCATCACAGGGGGTAGGGCTGAAGCTTTCTTT.

This clonotype was seen at least ten times. J is TRBJ2-5 and V is TRBV3-1, with 8 bases lining up with TRBD2. V trimming: 0 bases; J trimming: 5 bases; junction bases outside the gene matches: 11. Germline V gives CDR1 LGHDT, CDR2 YNNKEL (reference sequence). The CDR3 runs 17 residues. Here the CDR3 DNA reads TGTGCCAGCAGCCAAGAAGTGATAGCGGGGCACGCCGAGACCCAGTACTTC. It yields the protein CASSQEVIAGHAETQYF.

This clonotype has ten or more counts. The CDR3 sequence: CASSEVPGTEAFF. The CDR3 DNA is TGTGCCAGCAGCGAAGTTCCGGGAACTGAAGCTTTCTTT. This chain uses TRBV7-9 with TRBJ1-1; no reliable D call. The CDR3 has 13 residues. Trimming stripped 5 bases from V and 5 bases from J, with 12 bases between. The V gene's germline CDR1 is SEHNR and CDR2 FQNEAQ (reference sequence).

This clonotype was counted only a few times. In nucleotides, the CDR3 is TGCAGCGTTGAAGGGGTGGAGGGAGGGACCATATACAATGAGCAGTTCTTC. It translates to CSVEGVEGGTIYNEQFF. This rearrangement joins TRBV29-1 to TRBJ2-1; the match to TRBD2 covers 7 bases. Germline V gene lookup returns CDR1 SQVTM and CDR2 ANQGSEA. V lost 1 base to trimming and J lost 4 bases; unmatched junction nucleotides: 13. This CDR3 spans 17 amino acids.

This clonotype was observed many times. J is TRBJ1-2 and V is TRBV20-1; D gene uncertain. Germline values: CDR1 DFQATT, CDR2 SNEGSKA (reference sequence). The V and J ends lost 6 bases and 5 bases respectively, with 7 bases between them. This CDR3 region has 10 residues. DNA for the CDR3: TGCAGTGCCGCGGCGTATGGCTACACCTTC. It encodes CSAAAYGYTF.

This clonotype was detected ten times or more. The chain links TRBV20-1 to TRBJ1-2, with unresolved D. The CDR3 length is 13 residues. From germline, CDR1 is DFQATT and CDR2 SNEGSKA (reference sequence). V lost 4 bases and J 7 bases, leaving 16 bases between the germline ends. The DNA for the CDR3 is TGCAGTGCTATTCATCGAGGGAGGGCTGGCTACACCTTC. Encoded protein: CSAIHRGRAGYTF.

This clonotype showed up many times. The chain couples TRBV20-1 to TRBJ2-3, with D perhaps TRBD2 (6 bases). Germline loops: CDR1 DFQATT, CDR2 SNEGSKA (reference sequence). V dropped 1 base and J dropped 6 bases, with 23 bases sitting between them. The CDR3 has 17 residues. The chain's CDR3 is CSARGPLHGGGRDTQYF. The CDR3 DNA is TGCAGTGCTAGAGGCCCCCTACATGGGGGAGGTAGGGATACGCAGTATTTT.